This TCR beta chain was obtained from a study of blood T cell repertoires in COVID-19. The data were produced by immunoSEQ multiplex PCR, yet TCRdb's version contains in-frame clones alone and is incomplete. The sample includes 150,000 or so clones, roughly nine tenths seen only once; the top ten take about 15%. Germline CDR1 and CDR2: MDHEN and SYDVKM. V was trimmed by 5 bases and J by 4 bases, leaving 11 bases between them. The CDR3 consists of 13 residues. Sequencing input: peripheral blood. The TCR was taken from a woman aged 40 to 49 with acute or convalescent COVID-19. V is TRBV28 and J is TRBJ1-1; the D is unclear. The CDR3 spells CASSIQRGTEAFF. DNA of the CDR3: TGTGCCAGCAGTATACAGCGGGGCACTGAAGCTTTCTTT.